The clone carrying this T cell receptor beta chain was picked up a small number of times. Its antigen remains unknown. The CDR3 length is 14 residues. Trimming cost V 0 bases and J 2 bases, with 9 bases left between them. Looked up from germline, CDR1 is SGDLS and CDR2 is YYNGEE. This entry belongs to a study of cytomegalovirus exposure and HLA in healthy donors. Study outcomes and limitations: Clonal expansion, a later analysis showed, was greater in HLA-associated TCR beta chains than in equally common others.

The PCR used 60 Vbeta and 13 Jbeta primers. This table comes from immunoSEQ multiplex PCR, and its TCRdb copy is limited to in-frame clones, with some not included. The data show around 150,000 clones, 60% to 85% seen once. The sequencing input was PBMCs. The TCR comes from a woman between 40 and 50 years old in good health and CMV-seronegative. The V and J genes are TRBV9 and TRBJ2-7; no definite D call. CDR3 amino acids: CASSVDLGAYEQYF. CDR3 sequence (DNA): TGTGCCAGCAGCGTAGACCTCGGAGCCTACGAGCAGTACTTC.